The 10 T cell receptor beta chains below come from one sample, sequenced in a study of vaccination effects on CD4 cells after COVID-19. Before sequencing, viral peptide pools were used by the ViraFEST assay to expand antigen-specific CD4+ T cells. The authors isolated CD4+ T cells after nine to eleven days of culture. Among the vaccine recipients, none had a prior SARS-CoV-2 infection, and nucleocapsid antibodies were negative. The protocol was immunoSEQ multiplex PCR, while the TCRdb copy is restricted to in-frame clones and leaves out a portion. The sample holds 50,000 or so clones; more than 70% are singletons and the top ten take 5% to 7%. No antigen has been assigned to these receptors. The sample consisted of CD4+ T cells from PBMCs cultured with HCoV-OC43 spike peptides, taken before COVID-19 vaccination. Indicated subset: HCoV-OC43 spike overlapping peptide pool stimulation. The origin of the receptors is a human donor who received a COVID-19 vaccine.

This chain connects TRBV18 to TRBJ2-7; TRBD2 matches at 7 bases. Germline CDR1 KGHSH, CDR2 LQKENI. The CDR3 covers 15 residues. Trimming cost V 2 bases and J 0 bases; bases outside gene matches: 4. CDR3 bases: TGTGCCAGCTCACCAGGGCGGGGGACCTCCTACGAGCAGTACGTC. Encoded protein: CASSPGRGTSYEQYV.

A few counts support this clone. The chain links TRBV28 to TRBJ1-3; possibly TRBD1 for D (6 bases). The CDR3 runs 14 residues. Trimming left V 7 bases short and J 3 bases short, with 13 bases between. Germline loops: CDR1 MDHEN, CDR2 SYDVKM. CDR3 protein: CASMKQGDGNTIYF. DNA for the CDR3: TGTGCCAGCATGAAACAGGGAGATGGAAACACCATATATTTT.

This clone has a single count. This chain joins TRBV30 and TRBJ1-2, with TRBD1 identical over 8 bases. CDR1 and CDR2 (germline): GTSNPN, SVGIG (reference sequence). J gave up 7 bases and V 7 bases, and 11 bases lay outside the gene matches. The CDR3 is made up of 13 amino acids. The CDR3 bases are TGTGCCTTTCGGGGGACAGGAGGGGCTGGCTACACCTTC. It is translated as CAFRGTGGAGYTF.

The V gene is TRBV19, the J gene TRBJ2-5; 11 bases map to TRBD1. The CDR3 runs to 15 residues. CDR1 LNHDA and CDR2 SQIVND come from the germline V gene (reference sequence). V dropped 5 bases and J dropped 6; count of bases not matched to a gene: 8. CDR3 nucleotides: TGTGCCAGTAGTCCAAGGACAGGGGGCAAGAAGACCCAGTACTTC. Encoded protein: CASSPRTGGKKTQYF.

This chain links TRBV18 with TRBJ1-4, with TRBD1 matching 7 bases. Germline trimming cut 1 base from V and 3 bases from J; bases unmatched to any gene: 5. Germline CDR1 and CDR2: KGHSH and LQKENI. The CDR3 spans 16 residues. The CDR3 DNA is TGTGCCAGCTCACCACAGAGGGGGCTAGCTAATGAAAAACTGTTTTTT. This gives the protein CASSPQRGLANEKLFF. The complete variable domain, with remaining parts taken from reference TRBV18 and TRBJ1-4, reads NAGVMQNPRHLVRRRGQEARLRCSPMKGHSHVYWYRQLPEEGLKFMVYLQKENIIDESGMPKERFSAEFPKEGPSILRIQQVVRGDSAAYFCASSPQRGLANEKLFFGSGTQLSVL.

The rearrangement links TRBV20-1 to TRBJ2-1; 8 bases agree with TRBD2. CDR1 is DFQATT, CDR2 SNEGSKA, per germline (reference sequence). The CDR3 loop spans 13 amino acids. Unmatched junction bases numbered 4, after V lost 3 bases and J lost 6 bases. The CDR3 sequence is CSASYAGGNEQFF. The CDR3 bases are TGCAGTGCTAGTTATGCGGGGGGCAATGAGCAGTTCTTC.

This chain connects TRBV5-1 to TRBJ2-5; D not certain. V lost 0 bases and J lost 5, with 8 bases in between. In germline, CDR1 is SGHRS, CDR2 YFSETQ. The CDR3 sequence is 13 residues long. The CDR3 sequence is CASSLGLGETQYF. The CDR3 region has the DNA TGCGCCAGCAGCTTGGGGCTGGGGGAGACCCAGTACTTC.

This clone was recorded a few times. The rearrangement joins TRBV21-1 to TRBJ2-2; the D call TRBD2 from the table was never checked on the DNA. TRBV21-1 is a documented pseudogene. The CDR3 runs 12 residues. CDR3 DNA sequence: TGTGCCAGCCGAGAGAACACCGGGGAGCTGTTTTTT. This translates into CASRENTGELFF.

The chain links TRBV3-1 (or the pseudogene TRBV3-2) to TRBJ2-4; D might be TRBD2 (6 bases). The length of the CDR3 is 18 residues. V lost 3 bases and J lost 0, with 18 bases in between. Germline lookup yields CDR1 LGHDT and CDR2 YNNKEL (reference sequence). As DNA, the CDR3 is TGTGCCAGCAGCCATTTTGCAGGAGGGGTAGAAGCCAAAAACATTCAGTACTTC. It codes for CASSHFAGGVEAKNIQYF.

This CDR3 is CASFIDEQYV. DNA for the CDR3: TGTGCCAGCTTCATCGACGAGCAGTACGTC. This sequence joins TRBV21-1 and TRBJ2-7. TRBV21-1 is a pseudogene. The length of the CDR3 is 10 residues.